The clone carrying this T cell receptor (beta chain) showed up just a few times. This entry is derived from a study of blood T cell repertoires in COVID-19. Across the study: T cells, B-cell-depleted T cells, or PBMCs supplied cDNA or gDNA.

Assay used: immunoSEQ multiplex PCR; TCRdb lists only in-frame clones, some missing. The sample records about 120,000 clones, roughly 70% being singletons. This CDR3 has 13 amino acids. V lost 5 bases to trimming and J lost 1 base, with 7 bases between them. The germline V gene has CDR1 SGHTA and CDR2 FQGTGA. This receptor was taken from a human donor with acute or convalescent COVID-19. The donor label of this sample is uncertain. The sequencing sample was made of peripheral blood. The chain joins TRBV7-3 to TRBJ2-3; D gene ambiguous. CDR3 in amino acids: CASSPQGTDTQYF. The CDR3 DNA follows: TGTGCCAGCAGCCCCCAGGGCACAGATACGCAGTATTTT.